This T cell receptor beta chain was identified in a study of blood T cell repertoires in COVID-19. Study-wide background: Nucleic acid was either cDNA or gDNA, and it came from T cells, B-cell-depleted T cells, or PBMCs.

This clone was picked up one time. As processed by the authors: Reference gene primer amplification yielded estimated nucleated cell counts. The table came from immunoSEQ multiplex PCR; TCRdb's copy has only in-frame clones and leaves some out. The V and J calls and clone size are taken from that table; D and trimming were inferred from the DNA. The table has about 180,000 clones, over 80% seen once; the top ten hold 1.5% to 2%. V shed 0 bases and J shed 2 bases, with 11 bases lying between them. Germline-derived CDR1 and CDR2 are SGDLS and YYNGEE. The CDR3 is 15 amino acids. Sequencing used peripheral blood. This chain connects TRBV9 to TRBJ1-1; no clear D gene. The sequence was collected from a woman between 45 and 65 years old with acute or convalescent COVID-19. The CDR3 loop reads CASSVGHSVNTEAFF. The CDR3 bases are TGTGCCAGCAGCGTAGGACACTCTGTAAACACTGAAGCTTTCTTT.